The clone carrying this T cell receptor beta chain appeared a few times. Its specificity is unknown. This may stem from a read error, because a much larger clone lies one nucleotide away. The record originates from a study of molecular identifiers for immune sequencing clone quantification. Naive CD8 T cell sorting was performed on the CD8+CD4-CCR7+CD45RA+ phenotype. V was cut by 0 bases and J by 5 bases, with 8 bases left in between. CDR3 length: 14 amino acids. The germline V gene encodes CDR1 MGHRA and CDR2 YSYEKL. One entry per CDR3 protein results from TCRdb running MiXCR on the PCR reads. The repertoire consists of 88,000 or so distinct CDR3 sequences, with 21% occurring once and the leading ten covering approximately 1.1%. The study, taken as a whole, reports: Spiked Jurkat TCR RNA originating from one cell could reportedly be identified amid one million naive cells. In cases of identical TCR molecules sharing a barcode, highly expanded clone sizes could be underestimated.

The TCR originated in a human donor in good health. Some libraries in this study had Jurkat cell RNA spiked in. What was sequenced was naive CD8+ T cells from blood, with Jurkat cell RNA spiked in. Indicated subset: FACS-sorted CD8+CD4-CCR7+CD45RA+ naive T cells. This chain joins TRBV4-1 and TRBJ1-5; D is unclear. In DNA, the CDR3 is TGCGCCAGCAGCCAAGATCGAGGAGATCAGCCCCAGCATTTT. Amino acid sequence: CASSQDRGDQPQHF.